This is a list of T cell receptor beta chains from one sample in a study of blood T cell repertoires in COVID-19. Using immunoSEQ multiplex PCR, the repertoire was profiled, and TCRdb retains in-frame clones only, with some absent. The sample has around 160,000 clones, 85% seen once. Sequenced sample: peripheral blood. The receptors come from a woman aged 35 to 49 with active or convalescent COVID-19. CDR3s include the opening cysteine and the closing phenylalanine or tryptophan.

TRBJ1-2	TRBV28	CASSPPGQTLTNYGYTF
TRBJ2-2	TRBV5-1	CASSRDRLNTGELFF
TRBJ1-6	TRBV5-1	CASSPQGQGYNSPLHF
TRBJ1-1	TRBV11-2	CATRGAVMNTEAFF
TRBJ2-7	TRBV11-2	CASSLEQGAGYEQYF
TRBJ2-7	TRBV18	CASSPKGGGGYEQYF
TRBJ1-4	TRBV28	CASSLPGQGGGGKLFF
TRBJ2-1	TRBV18	CASSRRTSDGVEQFF
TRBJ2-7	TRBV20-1	CSASHALAGGRSAYEQYF
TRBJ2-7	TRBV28	CASSLMGQGYEQYF
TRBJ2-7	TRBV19	CASSRTGTSSYEQYF
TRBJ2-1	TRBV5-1	CASSSLPLAGGVDEQFF
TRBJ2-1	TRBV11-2	CASSFGEGAYNEQFF
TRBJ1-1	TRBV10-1	CASSAGQGLAEAFF
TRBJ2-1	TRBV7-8	CASSFPMGRAGNEQFF
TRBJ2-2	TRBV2	CASSAVASTGELFF
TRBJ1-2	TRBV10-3	CAISTGQGTYGYTF
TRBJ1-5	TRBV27	CASSYDRSDNQPQHF
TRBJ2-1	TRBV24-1	CATSDVGGSSYNEQFF
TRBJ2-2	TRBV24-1	CATSDFRGVTGELFF
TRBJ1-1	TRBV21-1	CASIKTREDTEAFF
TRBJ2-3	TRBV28	CASPPRQGSTDTQYF
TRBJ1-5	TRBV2	CASRPTGGNQPQHF
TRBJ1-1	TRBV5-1	CASSSTGHGGTEAFF
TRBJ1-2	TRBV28	CASRDGTGRRKYTF
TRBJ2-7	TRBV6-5	CASSYRPGQANYEQYF
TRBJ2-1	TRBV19	CASSISRLSYNEQFF
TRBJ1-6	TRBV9	CASSPSGQNNSPLHF
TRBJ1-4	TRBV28	CASSSPDPSTGEDEKLFF
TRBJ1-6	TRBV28	CASLGGRNSPLHF
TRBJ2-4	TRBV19	CASSIDRSVRGVPPDTVYF
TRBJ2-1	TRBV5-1	CASSFSGRYNEQFF
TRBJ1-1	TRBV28	CASSPPAGENTEAFF
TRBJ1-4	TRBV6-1	CASSGVAPYRVTNEKLFF
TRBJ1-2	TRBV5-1	CASSLGTDSADF
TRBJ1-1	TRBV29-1	CSVDGTGGLEAFF
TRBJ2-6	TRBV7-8	CASHARQEPSGANVLTF
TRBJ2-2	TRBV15	CATSSPDRGAPGELFF
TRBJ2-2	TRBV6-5	CASSPGTGLTGELFF
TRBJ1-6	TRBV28	CASSQMSSYNSPLHF
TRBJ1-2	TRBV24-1	CATSGGGSGVGYTF
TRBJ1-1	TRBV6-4	CASSASGEGEKVKNTEAFF
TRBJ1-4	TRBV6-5	CASSYSQGAGKLFF
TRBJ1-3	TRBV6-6	CASTYPDSGNTIYF
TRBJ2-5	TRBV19	CASSNTVTQYF
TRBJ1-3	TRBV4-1	CASSHELPGQSGNTIYF